This T cell receptor (beta chain) was observed in a study of T cells expressing NK-cell markers. It was by 5'RACE template switching with UMIs that TCR beta cDNA was made. From the 5' RACE reads, TCRdb lists one entry per CDR3 protein and no DNA. Its listing shows roughly 420,000 distinct CDR3 sequences. This CDR3 has 13 amino acids. Germline CDR1 SQVTM, CDR2 ANQGSEA. Sample: blood T cells: a sorted CD56 or NKG2C T cell subset, CD4+ or CD8+ T cells, or bulk PBMC T cells (not recorded which). This TCR was sampled from a woman between 18 and 70 years old in good health. J is TRBJ2-1 and V is TRBV29-1; TCRdb indicates TRBD1, and absent DNA this call remains unverified. The CDR3 sequence is CSVRGRGYNEQFF.